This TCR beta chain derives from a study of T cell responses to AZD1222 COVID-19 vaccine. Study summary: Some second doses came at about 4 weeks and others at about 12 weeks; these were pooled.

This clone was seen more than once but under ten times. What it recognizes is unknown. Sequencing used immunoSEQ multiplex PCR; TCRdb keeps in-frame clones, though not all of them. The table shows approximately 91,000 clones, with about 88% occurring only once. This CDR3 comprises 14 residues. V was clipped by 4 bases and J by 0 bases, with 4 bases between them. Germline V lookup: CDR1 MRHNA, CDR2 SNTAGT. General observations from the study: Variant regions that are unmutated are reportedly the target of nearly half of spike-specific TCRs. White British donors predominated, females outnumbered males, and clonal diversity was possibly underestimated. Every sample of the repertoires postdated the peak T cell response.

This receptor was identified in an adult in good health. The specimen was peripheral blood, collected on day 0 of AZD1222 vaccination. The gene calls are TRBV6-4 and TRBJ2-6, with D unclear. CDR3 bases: TGTGCCAGCAGTGCAGACTCTGGGGCCAACGTCCTGACTTTC. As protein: CASSADSGANVLTF.